This entry lists 4 T cell receptor beta chains sequenced from one sample in a study of CXCR3-negative and CXCR3-positive naive CD8 T cells. Study-level results: CXCR3-positive naive cells had more hydrophobic TRB CDR3s than CXCR3-negative naive cells.

All TRB cDNA libraries came from 5' RACE performed with UMI labels. TCRdb reanalyzed the 5' RACE reads and collapses them to one entry per CDR3 protein, without DNA. Its clone listing holds about 84,000 distinct CDR3 sequences. What these receptors recognize is not known. Sequenced material: naive CXCR3+ CD8+ T cells from blood. The subset is: CD45RO-CCR7+CD27+CD95- naive CD8+ T cells expressing CXCR3 (TNR3+). The receptors were gathered from a human donor in good health. Some clones in this sample may be carry-over from other donors' samples.

The chain is built from TRBV12-3 or TRBV12-4 and TRBJ2-5; absent DNA, TCRdb's TRBD1 call cannot be checked. This CDR3 region has 14 residues. This chain's CDR3 is CASSADRTGETQYF.

The rearrangement joins TRBV20-1 to TRBJ2-5; no DNA is available, so the TRBD1 call from TCRdb remains unchecked. Per germline, CDR1 DFQATT and CDR2 SNEGSKA (reference sequence). The CDR3 length is 16 residues. The CDR3 loop is CSAKQIALREQETQYF.

This rearrangement joins TRBV3-1 to TRBJ2-7; absent DNA, TCRdb's TRBD1 call cannot be checked. From germline, CDR1 is LGHDT and CDR2 YNNKEL (reference sequence). The CDR3 has 15 amino acids. This CDR3 is CASSQGQGVSYEQYF.

J is TRBJ2-7 and V is TRBV12-3 or TRBV12-4; TCRdb names TRBD1, which stays unverified in the absence of DNA. The CDR3 covers 14 residues. This CDR3 is CASSFRRGDYEQYF.